One and the same sample provided the 2 T cell receptor beta chains below, sequenced in a study of T cells in Graves' hyperthyroidism and ophthalmopathy (dated by TCRdb to the late 2010s). The library was obtained by multiplex PCR. TCRdb records Illumina HiSeq 2000 as the sequencer. TCR beta CDR3 regions were amplified from RNA transcripts. The first round of RT-PCR for the TCR CDR3 was performed with the HTBI primer set and the Qiagen OneStep RT-PCR kit. TCRdb itself trimmed the public reads at Q25 with fastp, ran MiXCR and retained productive beta chains. Rows merge per CDR3 protein into single entries with the most common DNA and genes. Within this sample are around 760,000 distinct CDR3 sequences, with just over 35% of them counted one time only. The ten top clones hold 30% to 40% of the sample. Sequences were obtained from blood. These receptors were taken from a woman in her 40s with Graves' hyperthyroidism.

As regards this clonotype: Possible read error: a much larger clone is one base away. The chain employs TRBV7-7 and TRBJ2-2; D assignment may be TRBD1 or TRBD2 (5 bases each). The CDR3 spans 16 residues. Germline V gene data show CDR1 as SSHAT and CDR2 as FNYEAQ (reference sequence). The CDR3 is CASSSPGRENTGELFF. The CDR3 DNA sequence: TGTGCTAGCAGCTCACCGGGACGTGAGAACACCGGGGAGCTGTTTTTT. Drawing the rest from reference TRBV7-7 and TRBJ2-2, the complete variable domain is GAGVSQSPRYKVTKRGQDVTLRCDPISSHATLYWYQQALGQGPEFLTYFNYEAQPDKSGLPSDRFSAERPEGSISTLTIQRTEQRDSAMYRCASSSPGRENTGELFFGEGSRLTVL.

This chain uses TRBV4-3 with TRBJ1-4; D might be TRBD1 (6 bases). The germline CDR1 and CDR2 sequences are LGHNA and YSLEER. V was pared by 0 bases and J by 14 bases, with 13 bases between. CDR3 length equals 13 residues. CDR3 coding DNA: TGCGCCAGCAGCCAAGACGGGGGGGGGCGGCTGTTTTTT. It translates to CASSQDGGGRLFF.